Listed here are 27 T cell receptor beta chains from one sample, sequenced in a study of response to subunit inactivated influenza vaccine. TCRdb reprocessed the RT-PCR reads with MiXCR, giving one entry per CDR3 protein. The sample yields about 520,000 distinct CDR3 sequences, under 8.5% seen once. This material consisted of PBMCs from blood, taken around 25 months after vaccination. Receptors originate from a man aged 50 to 75 who received an inactivated influenza vaccine.

At least ten counts were recorded for this clonotype. The V and J genes are TRBV4-2 and TRBJ1-6; D is unresolved. There are 13 residues in the CDR3. Germline V gene data show CDR1 as LGHNA and CDR2 as YNFKEQ. V lost 0 bases, J lost 9 bases, and 6 bases lay in between. The CDR3 coding sequence is TGTGCCAGCAGCCAAGAAATCTTTTCACCCCTCCACTTT. Its translation: CASSQEIFSPLHF.

This clonotype was picked up many times. CDR3 in amino acids: CASSQGQANTGELFF. Here the CDR3 DNA reads TGCGCCAGCAGCCAGGGACAGGCGAACACCGGGGAGCTGTTTTTT. The V call is TRBV5-1, the J call TRBJ2-2; 8 nucleotides agree with TRBD1. The CDR3 is 15 amino acids. The V segment lost 4 bases and the J segment 0 bases; nucleotides outside the gene matches: 2. CDR1 and CDR2 from the germline V gene are SGHRS and YFSETQ. Looking up the rest from reference TRBV5-1 and TRBJ2-2 gives the full variable domain: KAGVTQTPRYLIKTRGQQVTLSCSPISGHRSVSWYQQTPGQGLQFLFEYFSETQRNKGNFPGRFSGRQFSNSRSEMNVSTLELGDSALYLCASSQGQANTGELFFGEGSRLTVL.

This clonotype showed up just a few times. The chain uses TRBV20-1 and TRBJ1-6; tentative D call: TRBD1 (5 bases). CDR3 length: 14 residues. Germline lookup yields CDR1 DFQATT and CDR2 SNEGSKA (reference sequence). V dropped 1 base and J dropped 7 bases, with 11 bases sitting between them. The CDR3 is CSARVRGQNSPLHF. The CDR3 nucleotides read TGCAGTGCTAGAGTGCGGGGCCAAAATTCACCCCTCCACTTT.

This rearrangement joins TRBV5-1 to TRBJ2-3; D is perhaps TRBD1 or TRBD2 (5 bases each). V lost 0 bases and J lost 0, with 11 bases in between. This CDR3 is 16 amino acids long. CDR1 is SGHRS, CDR2 YFSETQ, per germline. In nucleotides, the CDR3 is TGCGCCAGCAGCTTGGGGGGCGGGCTCAGCACAGATACGCAGTATTTT. It yields the protein CASSLGGGLSTDTQYF.

The J gene is TRBJ1-6, the V gene TRBV7-9; 12 bases match TRBD1. CDR3 length: 16 amino acids. The V segment lost 7 bases and the J segment 7 bases; nucleotides outside the gene matches: 8. CDR1 is SEHNR, CDR2 FQNEAQ, per germline (reference sequence). The CDR3 region is CASKRGQGASNSPLHF. For the CDR3, the DNA is TGTGCCAGCAAGAGGGGACAGGGGGCGAGCAATTCACCCCTCCACTTT.

The chain joins TRBV12-3 or TRBV12-4 to TRBJ2-3; D is uncertain. This CDR3 spans 14 amino acids. The V and J ends lost 6 bases and 6 bases respectively, with 16 bases between them. The DNA of the CDR3 is TGTGCCAGCAGCCCGGAGAGCTTGTTGGATACGCAGTATTTT. Its protein product is CASSPESLLDTQYF.

The chain joins TRBV6-1 to TRBJ2-5; D is uncertain. The CDR3 runs 14 residues. The V and J ends lost 2 bases and 2 bases respectively, with 9 bases between them. Germline CDR1 MNHNS, CDR2 SASEGT. CDR3 in DNA: TGTGCCAGCAGTGAATCCAGTTTTCAAGAGACCCAGTACTTC. Protein product: CASSESSFQETQYF.

The V call is TRBV7-2, the J call TRBJ2-7, with 10 bases that match TRBD1. The CDR3 is made up of 14 amino acids. In germline, CDR1 is SGHTA, CDR2 FQGNSA. The V and J ends lost 7 bases and 3 bases, in that order; junction bases with no gene match: 6. DNA for the CDR3: TGTGCCAGCACCCTAGGGGACAGGGGCTACGAGCAGTACTTC. The encoded protein is CASTLGDRGYEQYF. The whole variable domain, remainder taken from reference TRBV7-2 and TRBJ2-7, is GAGVSQSPSNKVTEKGKDVELRCDPISGHTALYWYRQSLGQGLEFLIYFQGNSAPDKSGLPSDRFSAERTGGSVSTLTIQRTQQEDSAVYLCASTLGDRGYEQYFGPGTRLTVT.

This chain uses TRBV7-2 with TRBJ1-6; tentatively, D is TRBD1 (5 bases). This CDR3 spans 15 amino acids. The germline V gene has CDR1 SGHTA and CDR2 FQGNSA. Deletions cut 5 bases from V and 8 bases from J, with 16 bases between. CDR3 region: CASSGRWGRDSPLHF. For the CDR3, the DNA is TGTGCCAGCAGCGGGCGTTGGGGCAGGGATTCACCCCTCCACTTT.

V and J are TRBV5-8 and TRBJ1-5; possibly TRBD1 for D (5 bases). The CDR3 has 15 amino acids. V was cut by 4 bases and J by 1 base, with 12 bases left in between. Germline V gives CDR1 SGHTS, CDR2 YDEGEE. CDR3 in amino acids: CASSPGGRSNQPQHF. In DNA, the CDR3 is TGTGCCAGCAGCCCGGGGGGGAGAAGCAATCAGCCCCAGCATTTT. Supplemented by reference TRBV5-8 and TRBJ1-5, the full variable domain reads EAGVTQSPTHLIKTRGQQATLRCSPISGHTSVYWYQQALGLGLQFLLWYDEGEERNRGNFPPRFSGRQFPNYSSELNVNALELEDSALYLCASSPGGRSNQPQHFGDGTRLSIL.

Ten or more counts support this clonotype. J is TRBJ1-4 and V is TRBV7-9, with D maybe TRBD1 (6 bases). Deletions cut 10 bases from V and 6 bases from J, with 15 bases between. The CDR3 sequence is 13 residues long. Germline loops: CDR1 SEHNR, CDR2 FQNEAQ (reference sequence). The CDR3 protein is CATLIRGDEKLFF. Written as DNA, the CDR3 is TGTGCCACTTTAATCAGGGGAGATGAAAAACTGTTTTTT.

This clonotype was found a few times. This chain connects TRBV3-1 to TRBJ2-3; D is undetermined. With 3 bases removed from V and 6 bases from J, the gap between germline ends came to 4 bases. CDR3 length equals 11 residues. CDR1 LGHDT and CDR2 YNNKEL come from the germline V gene (reference sequence). For the CDR3, the DNA is TGTGCCAGCAGCCAGATGGATACGCAGTATTTT. Amino acids: CASSQMDTQYF.

The J gene is TRBJ2-2, the V gene TRBV3-1, with 10 bases that match TRBD2. In germline, CDR1 is LGHDT, CDR2 YNNKEL (reference sequence). V lost 3 bases and J lost 6; bases outside the gene matches: 22. There are 21 residues in the CDR3. CDR3 DNA sequence: TGTGCCAGCAGCCAGGATTTTCGGCTAGCGGGAGAAGTCGCGTACTCCGGGGAGCTGTTTTTT. This encodes CASSQDFRLAGEVAYSGELFF. The full variable domain, rest sourced from reference TRBV3-1 and TRBJ2-2, is DTAVSQTPKYLVTQMGNDKSIKCEQNLGHDTMYWYKQDSKKFLKIMFSYNNKELIINETVPNRFSPKSPDKAHLNLHINSLELGDSAVYFCASSQDFRLAGEVAYSGELFFGEGSRLTVL.

A few counts support this clonotype. This chain uses TRBV5-1 with TRBJ2-2; D gene unclear. CDR3 size: 14 residues. Trimming shortened V by 2 bases and J by 2 bases, and 7 bases separated the two germline ends. CDR1 and CDR2 from the germline V gene are SGHRS and YFSETQ. The CDR3, as DNA: TGCGCCAGCAGCTTTAACGGAAACACCGGGGAGCTGTTTTTT. Translating it yields CASSFNGNTGELFF.

The V call is TRBV20-1, the J call TRBJ1-6; TRBD1 agrees at 10 bases. Trimming removed 5 bases from V and 8 bases from J; junction bases left unmatched: 9. The CDR3 consists of 15 residues. CDR1 is DFQATT, CDR2 SNEGSKA, per germline (reference sequence). The CDR3 spells CSARAPGQGHSPLHF. CDR3 bases: TGCAGTGCTCGGGCTCCGGGACAGGGGCATTCACCCCTCCACTTT.

This clonotype has a count of ten or more. The rearrangement uses TRBV9 and TRBJ2-2; no firm D call. The CDR3 runs to 13 residues. Germline V gene sequence: CDR1 SGDLS, CDR2 YYNGEE. The ends were cut back, 0 bases at V and 6 bases at J, with 6 bases in the middle. Here the CDR3 reads CASSVGVAGELFF. CDR3 sequence (DNA): TGTGCCAGCAGCGTAGGGGTGGCCGGGGAGCTGTTTTTT. The whole variable domain, remainder taken from reference TRBV9 and TRBJ2-2, is DSGVTQTPKHLITATGQRVTLRCSPRSGDLSVYWYQQSLDQGLQFLIQYYNGEERAKGNILERFSAQQFPDLHSELNLSSLELGDSALYFCASSVGVAGELFFGEGSRLTVL.

This clonotype was counted at least ten times. V gene TRBV5-1 combines with J gene TRBJ2-3; D remains unclear. The CDR3 length is 15 residues. V lost 2 bases, J lost 2 bases, and 12 bases lay in between. Germline lookup yields CDR1 SGHRS and CDR2 YFSETQ. In DNA form, the CDR3 reads TGCGCCAGCAGCTTTAAGGGTTCAGTCACAGATACGCAGTATTTT. Its protein product is CASSFKGSVTDTQYF. Based on the CDR3 plus reference TRBV5-1 and TRBJ2-3, the full variable domain is KAGVTQTPRYLIKTRGQQVTLSCSPISGHRSVSWYQQTPGQGLQFLFEYFSETQRNKGNFPGRFSGRQFSNSRSEMNVSTLELGDSALYLCASSFKGSVTDTQYFGPGTRLTVL.

This clonotype was counted many times. The chain has TRBV20-1 and TRBJ1-2; 7 bases map to TRBD1. This CDR3 spans 12 amino acids. CDR1 and CDR2 from the germline V gene are DFQATT and SNEGSKA (reference sequence). Unmatched junction bases numbered 9, after V lost 6 bases and J lost 8 bases. CDR3 DNA: TGCAGTGCAACTACAGGGGACGGAGGCTACACCTTC. Translating it yields CSATTGDGGYTF.

The J gene is TRBJ2-1, the V gene TRBV5-5, with TRBD1 matching over 7 bases. CDR1 and CDR2 (germline): SGHKS, YYEKEE (reference sequence). V gave up 4 bases and J gave up 8 bases; unmatched junction bases: 18. There are 17 residues in the CDR3. CDR3 loop: CASSHHRAGQGVDEQFF. CDR3 nucleotide sequence: TGTGCCAGCAGCCACCATCGTGCTGGGCAGGGGGTAGATGAGCAGTTCTTC.

This clonotype appeared many times. The rearrangement joins TRBV20-1 to TRBJ2-7; D gene unclear. The germline gives CDR1 DFQATT, CDR2 SNEGSKA (reference sequence). The CDR3 runs 11 residues. V gave up 2 bases and J gave up 1 base, with 3 bases separating them. CDR3 coding DNA: TGCAGTGCTAGACGGTCCTACGAGCAGTACTTC. Its translation: CSARRSYEQYF.

This clonotype was seen a handful of times. V gene TRBV7-2 combines with J gene TRBJ2-3, with unresolved D. The V gene lost 5 bases and the J gene lost 7 bases, with 7 bases spanning the gap. This CDR3 is 11 amino acids long. Germline loops: CDR1 SGHTA, CDR2 FQGNSA. CDR3 amino acids: CASSGHHTQYF. DNA of the CDR3: TGTGCCAGCAGCGGTCACCATACGCAGTATTTT.

This clonotype was observed a handful of times. This chain uses TRBV6-1 with TRBJ2-5; 9 bases fit TRBD1. V lost 2 bases and J lost 5; bases outside the gene matches: 6. This CDR3 has 15 residues. Germline CDR1 reads MNHNS; CDR2 reads SASEGT. DNA of the CDR3: TGTGCCAGCAGTGAATACAGGGGGCCTCGGGAGACCCAGTACTTC. This sequence encodes CASSEYRGPRETQYF.

This clonotype appeared many times. The chain couples TRBV28 to TRBJ2-5; 12 bases match TRBD2. After removal of 8 bases from V and 9 bases from J, the junction contained 7 bases not matched to a gene. This CDR3 has 13 residues. CDR1 MDHEN and CDR2 SYDVKM come from the germline V gene. The CDR3 is CASYLAGGGAQYF. CDR3 coding DNA: TGTGCCAGCTATCTAGCGGGAGGGGGGGCCCAGTACTTC.

This clonotype was observed a handful of times. The J gene is TRBJ2-3, the V gene TRBV4-1, with 7 bases that match TRBD1. Losses at the gene ends were 2 bases for V and 2 bases for J; bases not matched to a gene: 1. CDR3 length equals 14 residues. Germline assignment: CDR1 MGHRA and CDR2 YSYEKL. CDR3: CASSQQGVTDTQYF. The CDR3 DNA reads TGCGCCAGCAGCCAACAGGGGGTCACAGATACGCAGTATTTT.

Ten or more counts support this clonotype. The genes are TRBV7-2 and TRBJ2-4; 8 positions agree with TRBD2. The germline V gene has CDR1 SGHTA and CDR2 FQGNSA. This CDR3 comprises 16 residues. V shed 4 bases, J shed 1 base, and the junction held 6 bases outside the gene matches. CDR3 in DNA: TGTGCCAGCAGCTATTCGGGGGGGCGGGCCAAAAACATTCAGTACTTC. Translated: CASSYSGGRAKNIQYF.

This chain uses TRBV7-9 with TRBJ2-1, with TRBD2 matching 10 bases. This CDR3 comprises 15 residues. The germline V gene encodes CDR1 SEHNR and CDR2 FQNEAQ (reference sequence). V trimming: 2 bases; J trimming: 9 bases; junction bases outside the gene matches: 7. CDR3 loop: CASSLRASGSGEQFF. The CDR3 region has the DNA TGTGCCAGCAGCTTAAGGGCTAGCGGGAGTGGTGAGCAGTTCTTC.

This clonotype was picked up many times. This chain links TRBV20-1 with TRBJ1-2; 7 nucleotides line up with TRBD1. CDR3 length: 12 residues. The germline gives CDR1 DFQATT, CDR2 SNEGSKA (reference sequence). The V segment lost 7 bases and the J segment 2 bases; nucleotides outside the gene matches: 4. The CDR3 nucleotides read TGCAGTGGGGGACAGATAAACTATGGCTACACCTTC. Its protein is CSGGQINYGYTF.